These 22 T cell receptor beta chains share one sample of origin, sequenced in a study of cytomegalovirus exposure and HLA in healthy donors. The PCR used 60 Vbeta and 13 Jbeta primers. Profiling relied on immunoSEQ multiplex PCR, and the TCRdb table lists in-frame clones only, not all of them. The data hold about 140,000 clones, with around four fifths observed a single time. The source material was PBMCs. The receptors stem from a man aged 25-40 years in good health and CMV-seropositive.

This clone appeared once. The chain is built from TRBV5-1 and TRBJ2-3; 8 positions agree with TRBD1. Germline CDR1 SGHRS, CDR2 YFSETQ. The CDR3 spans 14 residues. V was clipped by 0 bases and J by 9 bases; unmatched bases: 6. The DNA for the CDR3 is TGCGCCAGCAGCTTGGGGTTCGGACAGGGCACGCAGTATTTT. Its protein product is CASSLGFGQGTQYF.

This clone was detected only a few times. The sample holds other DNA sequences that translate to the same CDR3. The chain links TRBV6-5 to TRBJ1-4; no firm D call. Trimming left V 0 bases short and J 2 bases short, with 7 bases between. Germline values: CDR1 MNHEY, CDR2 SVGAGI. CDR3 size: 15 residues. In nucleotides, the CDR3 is TGTGCCAGCAGTTACTCCGGAGGGACTAATGAAAAACTGTTTTTT. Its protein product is CASSYSGGTNEKLFF.

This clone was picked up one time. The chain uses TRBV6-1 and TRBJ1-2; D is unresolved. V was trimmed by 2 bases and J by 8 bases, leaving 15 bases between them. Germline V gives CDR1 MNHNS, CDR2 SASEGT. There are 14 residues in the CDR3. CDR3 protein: CASSETIEVTGYTF. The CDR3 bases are TGTGCCAGCAGTGAAACCATAGAAGTAACGGGCTACACCTTC.

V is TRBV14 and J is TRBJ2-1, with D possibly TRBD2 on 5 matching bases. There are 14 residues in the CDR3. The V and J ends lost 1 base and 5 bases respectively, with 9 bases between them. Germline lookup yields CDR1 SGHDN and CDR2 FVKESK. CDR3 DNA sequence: TGTGCCAGCAGCCAAGGAGGAGGCCACAATGAGCAGTTCTTC. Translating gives CASSQGGGHNEQFF.

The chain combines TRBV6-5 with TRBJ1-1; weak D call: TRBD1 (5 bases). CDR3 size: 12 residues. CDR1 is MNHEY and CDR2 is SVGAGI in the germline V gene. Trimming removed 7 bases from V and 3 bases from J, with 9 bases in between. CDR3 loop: CASTTQDTEAFF. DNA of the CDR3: TGTGCCAGCACTACACAGGACACTGAAGCTTTCTTT.

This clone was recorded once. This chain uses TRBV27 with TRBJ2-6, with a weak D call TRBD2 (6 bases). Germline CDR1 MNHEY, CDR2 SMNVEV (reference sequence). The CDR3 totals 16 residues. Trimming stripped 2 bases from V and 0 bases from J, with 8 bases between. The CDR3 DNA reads TGTGCCAGCAGTTTAACTAGCCTCTCTGGGGCCAACGTCCTGACTTTC. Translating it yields CASSLTSLSGANVLTF.

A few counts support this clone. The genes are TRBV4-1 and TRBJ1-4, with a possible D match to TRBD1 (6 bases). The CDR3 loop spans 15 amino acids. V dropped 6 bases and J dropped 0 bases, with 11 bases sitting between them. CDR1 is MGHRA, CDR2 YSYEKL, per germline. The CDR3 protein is CASREGTTTNEKLFF. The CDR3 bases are TGCGCCAGCAGGGAAGGGACAACAACTAATGAAAAACTGTTTTTT.

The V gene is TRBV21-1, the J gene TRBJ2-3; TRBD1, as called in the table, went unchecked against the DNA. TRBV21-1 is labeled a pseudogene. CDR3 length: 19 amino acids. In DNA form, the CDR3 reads TGTGCCAGCAGTCTTTCTCCGGGACAGGGGGAGGGCGCCACAGATACGCAGTATTTT. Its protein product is CASSLSPGQGEGATDTQYF.

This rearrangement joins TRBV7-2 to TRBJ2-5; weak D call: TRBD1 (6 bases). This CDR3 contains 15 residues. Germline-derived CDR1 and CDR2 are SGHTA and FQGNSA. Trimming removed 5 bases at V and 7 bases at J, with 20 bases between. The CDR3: CASSPDSGGAWTQYF. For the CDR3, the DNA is TGTGCCAGCAGCCCGGATTCTGGGGGCGCGTGGACCCAGTACTTC. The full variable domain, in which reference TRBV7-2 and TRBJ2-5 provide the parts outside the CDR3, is GAGVSQSPSNKVTEKGKDVELRCDPISGHTALYWYRQSLGQGLEFLIYFQGNSAPDKSGLPSDRFSAERTGGSVSTLTIQRTQQEDSAVYLCASSPDSGGAWTQYFGPGTRLLVL.

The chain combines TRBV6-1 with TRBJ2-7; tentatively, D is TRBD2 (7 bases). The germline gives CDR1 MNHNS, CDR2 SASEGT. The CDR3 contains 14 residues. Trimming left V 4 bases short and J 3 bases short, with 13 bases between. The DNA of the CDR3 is TGTGCCAGCAGTGCGAGGGGGGGAGGCTACGAGCAGTACTTC. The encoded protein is CASSARGGGYEQYF.

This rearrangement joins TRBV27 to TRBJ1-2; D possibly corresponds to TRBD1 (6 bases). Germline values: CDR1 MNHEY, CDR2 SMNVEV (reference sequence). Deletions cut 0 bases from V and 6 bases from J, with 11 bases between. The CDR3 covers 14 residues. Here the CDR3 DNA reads TGTGCCAGCAGTTTATCGGGGGCCGATGATGGCTACACCTTC. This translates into CASSLSGADDGYTF.

CDR3 DNA sequence: TGTGCCAGCAGTTTATCGTCGGCTAGCTCCTACAATGAGCAGTTCTTC. Amino acid sequence: CASSLSSASSYNEQFF. The J gene is TRBJ2-1, the V gene TRBV27, with unresolved D. V dropped 0 bases and J dropped 0 bases, with 9 bases sitting between them. Germline V gives CDR1 MNHEY, CDR2 SMNVEV (reference sequence). The CDR3 is 16 amino acids.

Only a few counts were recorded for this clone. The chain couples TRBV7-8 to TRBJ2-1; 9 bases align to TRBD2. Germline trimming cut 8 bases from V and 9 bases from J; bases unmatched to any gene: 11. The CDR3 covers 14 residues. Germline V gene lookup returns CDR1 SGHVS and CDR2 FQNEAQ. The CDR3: CASGKGTSLGEQFF. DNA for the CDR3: TGTGCCAGCGGGAAGGGGACTAGCTTGGGTGAGCAGTTCTTC.

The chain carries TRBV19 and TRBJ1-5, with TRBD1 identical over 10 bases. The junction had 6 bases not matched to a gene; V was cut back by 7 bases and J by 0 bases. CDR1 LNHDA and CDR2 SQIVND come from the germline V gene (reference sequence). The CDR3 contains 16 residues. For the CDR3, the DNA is TGTGCCAGTAACCGCGGGACAGGGGATAGCAATCAGCCCCAGCATTTT. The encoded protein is CASNRGTGDSNQPQHF. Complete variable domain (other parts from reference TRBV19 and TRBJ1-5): DGGITQSPKYLFRKEGQNVTLSCEQNLNHDAMYWYRQDPGQGLRLIYYSQIVNDFQKGDIAEGYSVSREKKESFPLTVTSAQKNPTAFYLCASNRGTGDSNQPQHFGDGTRLSIL.

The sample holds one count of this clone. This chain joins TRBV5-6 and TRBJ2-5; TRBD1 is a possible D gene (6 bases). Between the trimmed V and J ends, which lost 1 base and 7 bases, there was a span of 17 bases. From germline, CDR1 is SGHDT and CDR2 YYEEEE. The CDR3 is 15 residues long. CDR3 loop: CASSLSLTGLRTQYF. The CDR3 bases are TGTGCCAGCAGCTTGTCCCTCACAGGGTTGAGGACCCAGTACTTC.

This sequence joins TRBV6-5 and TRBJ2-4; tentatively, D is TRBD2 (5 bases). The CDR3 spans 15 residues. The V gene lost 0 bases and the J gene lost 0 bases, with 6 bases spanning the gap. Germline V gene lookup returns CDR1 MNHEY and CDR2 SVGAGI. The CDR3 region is CASSYSRGAKNIQYF. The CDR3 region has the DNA TGTGCCAGCAGTTACTCTCGGGGAGCCAAAAACATTCAGTACTTC.

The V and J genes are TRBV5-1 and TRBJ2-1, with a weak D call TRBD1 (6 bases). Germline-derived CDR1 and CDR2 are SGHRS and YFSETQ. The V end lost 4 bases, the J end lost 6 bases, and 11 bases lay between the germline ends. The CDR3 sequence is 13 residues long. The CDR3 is CASSTQGINEQFF. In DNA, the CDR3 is TGCGCCAGCAGCACACAGGGAATCAATGAGCAGTTCTTC.

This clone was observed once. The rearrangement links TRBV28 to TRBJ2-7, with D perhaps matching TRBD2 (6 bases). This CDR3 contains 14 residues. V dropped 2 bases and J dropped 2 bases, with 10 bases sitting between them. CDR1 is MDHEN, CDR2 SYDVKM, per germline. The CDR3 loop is CASSLVGLTYEQYF. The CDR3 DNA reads TGTGCCAGCAGTTTAGTGGGACTTACCTACGAGCAGTACTTC.

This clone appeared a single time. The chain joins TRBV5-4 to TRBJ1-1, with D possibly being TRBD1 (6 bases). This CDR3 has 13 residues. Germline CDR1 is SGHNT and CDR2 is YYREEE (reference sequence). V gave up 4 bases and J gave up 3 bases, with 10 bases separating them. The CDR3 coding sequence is TGTGCCAGCAGCCGCTACAGGGACACTGAAGCTTTCTTT. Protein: CASSRYRDTEAFF.

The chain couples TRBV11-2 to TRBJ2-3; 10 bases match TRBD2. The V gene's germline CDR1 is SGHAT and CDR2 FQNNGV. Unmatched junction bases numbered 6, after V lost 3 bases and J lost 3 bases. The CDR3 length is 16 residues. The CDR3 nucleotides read TGTGCCAGCAGCTTGCCGGGACTAGCGCTTACAGATACGCAGTATTTT. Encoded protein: CASSLPGLALTDTQYF.

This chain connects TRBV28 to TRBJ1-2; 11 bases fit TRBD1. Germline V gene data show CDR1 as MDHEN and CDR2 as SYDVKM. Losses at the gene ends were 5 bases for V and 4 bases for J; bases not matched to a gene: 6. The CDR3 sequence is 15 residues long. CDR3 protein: CASSTGQGAVYGYTF. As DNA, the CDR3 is TGTGCCAGCAGTACCGGACAGGGGGCTGTCTATGGCTACACCTTC.

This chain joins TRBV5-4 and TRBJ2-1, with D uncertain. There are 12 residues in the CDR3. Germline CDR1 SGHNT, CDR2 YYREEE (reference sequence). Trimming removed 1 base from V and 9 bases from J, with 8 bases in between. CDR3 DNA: TGTGCCAGCAGCTTGCTTAACGGTGAGCAGTTCTTC. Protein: CASSLLNGEQFF.